The rows below give T cell receptor beta chains drawn from one sample of a study of T cells in Graves' hyperthyroidism and ophthalmopathy. TCRdb re-called the multiplex PCR reads with MiXCR, one entry per CDR3 protein. Of 410,000 or so distinct CDR3 sequences in the sample, about 14% are singletons; the top ten hold about 13%. Sequences were obtained from blood. These receptors were obtained from a young man with Graves' ophthalmopathy. Each CDR3 is given with its conserved first and last residue. D genes are given only for firm matches. Clone size appears in some rows only: once, few, many, or a class for an expanded clone.

CDR3: CASSLAAGVSYEQYF; DNA: TGCGCCAGCAGCTTGGCGGCGGGTGTCTCCTACGAGCAGTACTTC; size: many; D: -; J: TRBJ2-7; V: TRBV5-1
CDR3: CASSFSQGGETQYF; DNA: TGTGCCAGCAGCTTCAGTCAGGGCGGGGAGACCCAGTACTTC; size: many; D: -; J: TRBJ2-5; V: TRBV11-2
CDR3: CASSYHYEQYF; DNA: TGTGCCAGCAGCTACCACTACGAGCAGTACTTC; size: many; D: -; J: TRBJ2-7; V: TRBV7-2
CDR3: CASSLRPGGETQYF; DNA: TGTGCCAGCAGCTTACGGCCTGGGGGGGAGACCCAGTACTTC; size: -; D: -; J: TRBJ2-5; V: TRBV13
CDR3: CASSWNFVAKNIQYF; DNA: TGTGCCAGCAGCTGGAACTTCGTAGCCAAAAACATTCAGTACTTC; size: few; D: -; J: TRBJ2-4; V: TRBV5-6
CDR3: CASSLRGVAGGSTDTQYF; DNA: TGTGCCAGCAGCTTAAGGGGCGTGGCGGGAGGGAGTACAGATACGCAGTATTTT; size: few; D: TRBD2; J: TRBJ2-3; V: TRBV7-2
CDR3: CSVRGTAGGYTF; DNA: TGCAGCGTACGCGGGACAGCTGGTGGCTACACCTTC; size: many; D: TRBD1; J: TRBJ1-2; V: TRBV29-1
CDR3: CASSFGGASNQPQHF; DNA: TGTGCCAGCAGTTTTGGGGGAGCTAGCAATCAGCCCCAGCATTTT; size: -; D: -; J: TRBJ1-5; V: TRBV27
CDR3: CASSPGINQPQHF; DNA: TGTGCCAGCAGTCCTGGAATCAATCAGCCCCAGCATTTT; size: -; D: -; J: TRBJ1-5; V: TRBV27
CDR3: CASKGRVDTEAFF; DNA: TGTGCCAGTAAGGGCAGGGTGGACACTGAAGCTTTCTTT; size: many; D: -; J: TRBJ1-1; V: TRBV19
CDR3: CASSLDTGGFYNEQFF; DNA: TGTGCCAGCAGCTTAGACACAGGGGGATTTTACAATGAGCAGTTCTTC; size: many; D: TRBD1; J: TRBJ2-1; V: TRBV11-3
CDR3: CSARASGEQFF; DNA: TGCAGTGCTAGAGCGAGTGGTGAGCAGTTCTTC; size: many; D: -; J: TRBJ2-1; V: TRBV20-1
CDR3: CASSYSPDYEQYF; DNA: TGTGCCAGCAGTTACTCCCCGGACTACGAGCAGTACTTC; size: many; D: -; J: TRBJ2-7; V: TRBV6-6
CDR3: CASSPGGTVRPNSPLHF; DNA: TGTGCCAGCAGCCCCGGAGGGACAGTTAGACCTAATTCACCCCTCCACTTT; size: many; D: TRBD1; J: TRBJ1-6; V: TRBV9
CDR3: CSVECRDRVEQYF; DNA: TGCAGCGTTGAGTGCCGGGACAGGGTCGAGCAGTACTTC; size: many; D: TRBD1; J: TRBJ2-7; V: TRBV29-1
CDR3: CAWGQTQEQFF; DNA: TGTGCCTGGGGACAGACACAGGAGCAGTTCTTC; size: many; D: -; J: TRBJ2-1; V: TRBV30
CDR3: CASTLRGGGGTPRSYNEQFF; DNA: TGTGCCAGCACCTTAAGGGGGGGCGGGGGGACCCCCCGCTCCTACAATGAGCAGTTCTTC; size: -; D: TRBD2; J: TRBJ2-1; V: TRBV7-9
CDR3: CASSELGLAEYEQYF; DNA: TGTGCCAGCAGTGAATTAGGACTAGCGGAGTACGAGCAGTACTTC; size: few; D: TRBD2; J: TRBJ2-7; V: TRBV25-1
CDR3: CASSSDTDTQYF; DNA: TGCGCCAGCAGCTCCGACACAGATACGCAGTATTTT; size: many; D: -; J: TRBJ2-3; V: TRBV5-1
CDR3: CASTSRTDFNYGYTF; DNA: TGTGCCAGTACCTCCCGGACAGATTTTAACTATGGCTACACCTTC; size: -; D: -; J: TRBJ1-2; V: TRBV19
CDR3: CASSTGQPNTEAFF; DNA: TGTGCCAGCAGTACAGGACAGCCGAACACTGAAGCTTTCTTT; size: many; D: -; J: TRBJ1-1; V: TRBV11-2
CDR3: CAISVLAGPYNEQLF; DNA: TGTGCCATCAGTGTACTAGCGGGTCCCTACAATGAGCAGCTCTTC; size: few; D: TRBD2; J: TRBJ2-1; V: TRBV10-3
CDR3: CASSSRTGGSSITEAFF; DNA: TGTGCCAGCAGCTCGAGGACAGGGGGTTCCTCGATCACTGAAGCTTTCTTT; size: many; D: TRBD1; J: TRBJ1-1; V: TRBV7-2
CDR3: CASSVGSGRVVEQFF; DNA: TGTGCCAGCAGTGTCGGTAGCGGGAGGGTAGTTGAGCAGTTCTTC; size: many; D: TRBD2; J: TRBJ2-1; V: TRBV6-1
CDR3: CASSTRTGSNTGELFF; DNA: TGTGCCAGCAGTACACGGACAGGGTCGAACACCGGGGAGCTGTTTTTT; size: -; D: TRBD1; J: TRBJ2-2; V: TRBV12-3/TRBV12-4
CDR3: CASSEQGVGEQYF; DNA: TGTGCCAGCAGTGAACAGGGGGTCGGCGAGCAGTACTTC; size: many; D: TRBD1; J: TRBJ2-7; V: TRBV6-2/TRBV6-3
CDR3: CAINQGSDTQYF; DNA: TGTGCCATCAACCAGGGGTCAGATACGCAGTATTTT; size: many; D: -; J: TRBJ2-3; V: TRBV10-3
CDR3: CASSQVEGSYLYGYTF; DNA: TGTGCCAGCAGCCAAGTTGAGGGTTCCTACTTGTACGGCTACACCTTC; size: many; D: -; J: TRBJ1-2; V: TRBV3-1
CDR3: CASSQEGVAEQYF; DNA: TGTGCCAGCAGCCAAGAGGGGGTGGCCGAGCAGTACTTC; size: few; D: -; J: TRBJ2-7; V: TRBV3-1
CDR3: CASSLEAGGPGDTQYF; DNA: TGTGCTAGCAGCTTAGAAGCGGGAGGGCCCGGAGATACGCAGTATTTT; size: many; D: TRBD2; J: TRBJ2-3; V: TRBV7-7
CDR3: CAWKGLAGHLQETQYF; DNA: TGTGCCTGGAAGGGACTAGCGGGACATCTCCAAGAGACCCAGTACTTC; size: few; D: TRBD2; J: TRBJ2-5; V: TRBV30
CDR3: CASSYGGTGNEKLFF; DNA: TGTGCCAGCAGTTATGGGGGGACAGGGAATGAAAAACTGTTTTTT; size: many; D: TRBD1; J: TRBJ1-4; V: TRBV6-1
CDR3: CATSDGPGGGENQPQHF; DNA: TGTGCCACCAGTGACGGTCCGGGAGGTGGGGAGAATCAGCCCCAGCATTTT; size: many; D: -; J: TRBJ1-5; V: TRBV24-1
CDR3: CSARSGGEQPQHF; DNA: TGCAGTGCTAGGTCGGGGGGTGAACAGCCCCAGCATTTT; size: many; D: -; J: TRBJ1-5; V: TRBV20-1
CDR3: CASSQDWGRETQYF; DNA: TGTGCCAGCAGCCAAGATTGGGGGAGAGAGACCCAGTACTTC; size: -; D: -; J: TRBJ2-5; V: TRBV4-2
CDR3: CASSLGGRPPYEQYF; DNA: TGTGCCAGCAGTTTAGGGGGCAGACCGCCCTACGAGCAGTACTTC; size: many; D: -; J: TRBJ2-7; V: TRBV12-3/TRBV12-4
CDR3: CASSLMGGEQYF; DNA: TGTGCCAGCAGTTTAATGGGGGGCGAGCAGTACTTC; size: many; D: -; J: TRBJ2-7; V: TRBV12-3/TRBV12-4
CDR3: CASNPGPNQPQHF; DNA: TGTGCCAGTAACCCGGGACCCAATCAGCCCCAGCATTTT; size: few; D: -; J: TRBJ1-5; V: TRBV19
CDR3: CASSGVGLAGNEQFF; DNA: TGTGCCAGCAGCGGCGTTGGCCTAGCGGGCAATGAGCAGTTCTTC; size: many; D: TRBD2; J: TRBJ2-1; V: TRBV5-5
CDR3: CASSRYGFPEAFF; DNA: TGTGCCAGCAGCCGATATGGGTTCCCTGAAGCTTTCTTT; size: few; D: -; J: TRBJ1-1; V: TRBV7-2
CDR3: CASSGTGTDEQFF; DNA: TGCGCCAGCAGTGGGACAGGGACGGATGAGCAGTTCTTC; size: few; D: TRBD1; J: TRBJ2-1; V: TRBV10-1
CDR3: CASSAKGGVSGELFF; DNA: TGTGCCAGCAGCGCTAAAGGGGGGGTTTCCGGGGAGCTGTTTTTT; size: many; D: -; J: TRBJ2-2; V: TRBV12-3/TRBV12-4
CDR3: CAIRWAGSYNEQFF; DNA: TGTGCCATCAGATGGGCGGGGAGCTACAATGAGCAGTTCTTC; size: many; D: -; J: TRBJ2-1; V: TRBV10-3
CDR3: CASSTGRPFNSPLHF; DNA: TGTGCCAGCAGTACTGGACGACCCTTTAATTCACCCCTCCACTTT; size: -; D: -; J: TRBJ1-6; V: TRBV9
CDR3: CASTRDAGSYNSPLHF; DNA: TGTGCCAGCACCAGGGACGCAGGCTCCTATAATTCACCCCTCCACTTT; size: -; D: -; J: TRBJ1-6; V: TRBV12-3/TRBV12-4
CDR3: CATSVGQGTYEQYF; DNA: TGTGCCACCAGTGTTGGACAGGGGACCTACGAGCAGTACTTC; size: many; D: TRBD1; J: TRBJ2-7; V: TRBV24-1
CDR3: CASSSRTSGKVDTQYF; DNA: TGTGCCAGCAGCTCCCGGACTAGCGGGAAGGTAGATACGCAGTATTTT; size: many; D: TRBD2; J: TRBJ2-3; V: TRBV11-2
CDR3: CASSLGPTSSYNEQFF; DNA: TGTGCCAGCAGTCTAGGACCTACGAGCTCCTACAATGAGCAGTTCTTC; size: many; D: -; J: TRBJ2-1; V: TRBV6-1
CDR3: CSARDRRQGVETQYF; DNA: TGCAGTGCTAGAGATCGCCGACAGGGGGTAGAGACCCAGTACTTC; size: many; D: TRBD1; J: TRBJ2-5; V: TRBV20-1
CDR3: CSATGGADYGYTF; DNA: TGCAGTGCCACAGGGGGCGCCGACTATGGCTACACCTTC; size: -; D: TRBD1; J: TRBJ1-2; V: TRBV20-1
CDR3: CASSPRTGRETQYF; DNA: TGTGCCAGCAGTCCCCGGACAGGGCGAGAGACCCAGTACTTC; size: -; D: TRBD1; J: TRBJ2-5; V: TRBV28
CDR3: CASSQERGGGAETQYF; DNA: TGTGCCAGCAGTCAAGAGCGTGGAGGGGGCGCCGAGACCCAGTACTTC; size: many; D: -; J: TRBJ2-5; V: TRBV4-2
CDR3: CASSHWQGQGQNIQYF; DNA: TGTGCCAGCAGCCATTGGCAGGGACAGGGGCAAAACATTCAGTACTTC; size: many; D: TRBD1; J: TRBJ2-4; V: TRBV3-1
CDR3: CASSTDKVTTDTQYF; DNA: TGCGCCAGCAGTACAGACAAGGTTACGACAGATACGCAGTATTTT; size: many; D: -; J: TRBJ2-3; V: TRBV5-1
CDR3: CASSLGGNYNEQFF; DNA: TGTGCCAGCAGTTTGGGCGGGAATTACAATGAGCAGTTCTTC; size: few; D: -; J: TRBJ2-1; V: TRBV12-3/TRBV12-4